The clone carrying this T cell receptor beta chain was observed a single time. The CDR3 has 12 residues. V was trimmed by 1 base and J by 8 bases, leaving 11 bases between them. Germline V gene sequence: CDR1 GTSNPN, CDR2 SVGIG (reference sequence). The data belong to a study of blood T cell repertoires in COVID-19. Study information: Samples of COVID-19 (acute and convalescent) were obtained from the United States, Italy and Spain. In each case, the material was cDNA or gDNA derived from T cells, B-cell-depleted T cells, or PBMCs.

Original data processing: From reference gene primer amplification, estimates of nucleated cell counts were derived. Clones were read by immunoSEQ multiplex PCR, and TCRdb kept only the in-frame ones, dropping some. Clone size and the V and J calls come from that table; the DNA yielded D and trimming. There are approximately 10,000 clones in the sample; about 86% occur only once, and 8% to 9.5% lies in the top ten. The sequencing sample was made of peripheral blood. V and J are TRBV30 and TRBJ1-2, with D unresolved. This receptor was taken from a human donor in a cohort sampled during active COVID-19. The CDR3 here is CAWSGSPGGYTF. In DNA, the CDR3 is TGTGCCTGGAGTGGCAGCCCGGGAGGCTACACCTTC.